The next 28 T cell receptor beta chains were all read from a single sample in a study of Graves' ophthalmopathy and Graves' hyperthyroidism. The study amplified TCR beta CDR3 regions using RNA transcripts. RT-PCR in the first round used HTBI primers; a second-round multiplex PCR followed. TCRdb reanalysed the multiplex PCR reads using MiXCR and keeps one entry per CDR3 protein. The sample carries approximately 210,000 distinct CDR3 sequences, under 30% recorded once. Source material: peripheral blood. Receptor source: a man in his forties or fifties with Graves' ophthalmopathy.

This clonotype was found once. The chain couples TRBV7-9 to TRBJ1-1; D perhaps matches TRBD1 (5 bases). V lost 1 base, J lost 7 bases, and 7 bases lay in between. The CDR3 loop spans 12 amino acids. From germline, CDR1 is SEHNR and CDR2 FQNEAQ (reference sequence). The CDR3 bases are TGTGCCAGCAGCTTAGTAGGGGATGAAGCTTTCTTT. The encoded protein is CASSLVGDEAFF.

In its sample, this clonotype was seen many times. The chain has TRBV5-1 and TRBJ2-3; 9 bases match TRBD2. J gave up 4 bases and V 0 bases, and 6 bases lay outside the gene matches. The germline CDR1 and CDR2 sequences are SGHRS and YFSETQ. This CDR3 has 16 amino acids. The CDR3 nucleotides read TGCGCCAGCAGCTTGGGGGCTAGCGGGATCTCAGATACGCAGTATTTT. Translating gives CASSLGASGISDTQYF.

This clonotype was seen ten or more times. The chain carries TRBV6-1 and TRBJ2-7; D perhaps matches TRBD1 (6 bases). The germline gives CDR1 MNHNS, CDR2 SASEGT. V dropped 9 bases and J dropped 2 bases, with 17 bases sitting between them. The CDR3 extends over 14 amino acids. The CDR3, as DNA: TGTGCCAGGCGCCCAGGGGCGTCAACCTACGAGCAGTACTTC. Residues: CARRPGASTYEQYF.

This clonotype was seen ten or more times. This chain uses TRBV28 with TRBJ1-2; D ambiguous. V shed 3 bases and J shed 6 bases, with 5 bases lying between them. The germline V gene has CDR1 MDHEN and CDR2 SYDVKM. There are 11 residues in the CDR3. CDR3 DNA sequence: TGTGCCAGCAGTTTTCAGGATGGCTACACCTTC. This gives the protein CASSFQDGYTF.

This CDR3 reads CASSTATPHSYEQYF. CDR3 bases: TGTGCCAGCAGTACCGCTACCCCCCACTCCTACGAGCAGTACTTC. This chain uses TRBV28 with TRBJ2-7; no clear D gene. This CDR3 has 15 residues. With 5 bases removed from V and 0 bases from J, the gap between germline ends came to 14 bases. Germline V gene data show CDR1 as MDHEN and CDR2 as SYDVKM.

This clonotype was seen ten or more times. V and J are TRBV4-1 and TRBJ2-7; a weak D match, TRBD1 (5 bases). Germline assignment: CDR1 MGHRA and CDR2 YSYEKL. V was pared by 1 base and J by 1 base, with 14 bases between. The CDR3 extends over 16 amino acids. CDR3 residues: CASSQGPETGSYEQYF. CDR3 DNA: TGCGCCAGCAGCCAAGGTCCGGAAACAGGTTCCTACGAGCAGTACTTC.

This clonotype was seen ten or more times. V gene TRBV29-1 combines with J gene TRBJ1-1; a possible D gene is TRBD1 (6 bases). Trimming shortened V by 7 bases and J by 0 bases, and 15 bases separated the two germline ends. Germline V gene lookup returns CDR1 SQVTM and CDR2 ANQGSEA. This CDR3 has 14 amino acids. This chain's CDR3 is CSEHRDNMNTEAFF. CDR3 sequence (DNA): TGCAGCGAACACAGGGATAACATGAACACTGAAGCTTTCTTT.

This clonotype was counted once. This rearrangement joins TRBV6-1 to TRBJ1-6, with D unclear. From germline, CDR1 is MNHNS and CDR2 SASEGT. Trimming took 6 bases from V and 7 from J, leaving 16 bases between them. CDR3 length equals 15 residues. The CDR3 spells CASRRRDLGNSPLHF. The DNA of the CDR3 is TGTGCCAGCAGGCGACGGGATCTGGGAAATTCACCCCTCCACTTT.

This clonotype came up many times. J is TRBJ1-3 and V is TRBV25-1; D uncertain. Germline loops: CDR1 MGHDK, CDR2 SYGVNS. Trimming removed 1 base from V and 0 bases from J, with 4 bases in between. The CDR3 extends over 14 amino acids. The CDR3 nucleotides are TGTGCCAGCAGTGAATCGTTCTCTGGAAACACCATATATTTT. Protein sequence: CASSESFSGNTIYF.

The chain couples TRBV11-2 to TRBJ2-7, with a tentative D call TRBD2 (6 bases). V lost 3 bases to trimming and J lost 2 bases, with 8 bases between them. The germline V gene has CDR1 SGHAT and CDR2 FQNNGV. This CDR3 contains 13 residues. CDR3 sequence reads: CASSLERAYEQYF. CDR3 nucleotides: TGTGCCAGCAGCTTGGAGCGGGCCTACGAGCAGTACTTC.

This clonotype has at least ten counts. In nucleotides, the CDR3 is TGTGCCAGCAGCCTAGGGACCGCCGGGCGTCAGCCCCAGCATTTT. Translated: CASSLGTAGRQPQHF. The chain has TRBV7-8 and TRBJ1-5; perhaps TRBD1 as D (5 bases). The ends were cut back, 5 bases at V and 6 bases at J, with 17 bases in the middle. The CDR3 contains 15 residues. The germline V gene has CDR1 SGHVS and CDR2 FQNEAQ.

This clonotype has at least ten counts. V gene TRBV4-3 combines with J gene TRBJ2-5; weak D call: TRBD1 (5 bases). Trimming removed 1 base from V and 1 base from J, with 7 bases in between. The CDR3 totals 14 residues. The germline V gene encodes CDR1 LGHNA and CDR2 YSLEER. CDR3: CASSQVQGQETQYF. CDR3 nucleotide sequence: TGCGCCAGCAGCCAAGTTCAGGGCCAAGAGACCCAGTACTTC.

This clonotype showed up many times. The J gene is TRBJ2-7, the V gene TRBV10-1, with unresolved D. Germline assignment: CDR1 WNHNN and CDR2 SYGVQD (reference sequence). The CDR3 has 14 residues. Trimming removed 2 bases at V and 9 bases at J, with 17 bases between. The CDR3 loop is CASSENRSGKRQYF. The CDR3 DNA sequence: TGCGCCAGCAGTGAGAATCGTTCGGGCAAACGGCAGTACTTC.

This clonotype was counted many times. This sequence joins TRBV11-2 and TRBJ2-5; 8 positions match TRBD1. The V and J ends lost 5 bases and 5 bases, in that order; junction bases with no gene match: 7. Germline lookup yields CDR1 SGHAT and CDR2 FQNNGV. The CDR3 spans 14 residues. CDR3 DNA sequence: TGTGCCAGCAGCCCCACAGGGGGAAGTGAGACCCAGTACTTC. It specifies CASSPTGGSETQYF.

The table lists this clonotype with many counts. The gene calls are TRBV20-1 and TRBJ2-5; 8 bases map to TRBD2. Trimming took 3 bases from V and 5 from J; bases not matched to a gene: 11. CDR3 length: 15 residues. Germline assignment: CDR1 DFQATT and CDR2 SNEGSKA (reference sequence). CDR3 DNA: TGCAGTGCTAGTACCATAGCGGGAATGGGGGAGACCCAGTACTTC. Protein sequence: CSASTIAGMGETQYF.

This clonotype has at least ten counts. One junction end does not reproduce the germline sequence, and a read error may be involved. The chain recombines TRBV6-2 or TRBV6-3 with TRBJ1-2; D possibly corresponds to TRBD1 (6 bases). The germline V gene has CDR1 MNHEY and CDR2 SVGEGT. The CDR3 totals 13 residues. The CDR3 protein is CTSTYRDSYGYTF. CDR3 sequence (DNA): TGTACCAGCACCTACAGGGACTCCTATGGCTACACCTTC.

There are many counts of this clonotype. The CDR3 is CATSRDGGQLVETQYF. The CDR3 DNA reads as TGTGCCACCAGCAGAGATGGGGGCCAGCTAGTGGAGACCCAGTACTTC. V is TRBV15 and J is TRBJ2-5; maybe TRBD1 (6 bases). The germline CDR1 and CDR2 sequences are LNHNV and YYDKDF (reference sequence). This CDR3 region has 16 residues. V was pared by 0 bases and J by 5 bases, with 16 bases between.

The CDR3, as DNA: TGTGCCAGCAGTTACGGAGAGTATACCGCCTACGAGCAGTACTTC. The encoded protein is CASSYGEYTAYEQYF. The chain links TRBV6-5 to TRBJ2-7; D not certain. V shed 2 bases and J shed 2 bases, with 13 bases lying between them. The CDR3 extends over 15 amino acids. Per germline, CDR1 MNHEY and CDR2 SVGAGI.

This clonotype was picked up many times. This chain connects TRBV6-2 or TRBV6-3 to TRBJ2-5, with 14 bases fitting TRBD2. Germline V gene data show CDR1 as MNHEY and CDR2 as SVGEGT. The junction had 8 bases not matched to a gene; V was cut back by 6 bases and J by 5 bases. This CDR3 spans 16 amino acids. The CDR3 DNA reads TGTGCCAGCAGAGACGGGACTAGCGGGAGTAGTGAGACCCAGTACTTC. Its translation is CASRDGTSGSSETQYF.

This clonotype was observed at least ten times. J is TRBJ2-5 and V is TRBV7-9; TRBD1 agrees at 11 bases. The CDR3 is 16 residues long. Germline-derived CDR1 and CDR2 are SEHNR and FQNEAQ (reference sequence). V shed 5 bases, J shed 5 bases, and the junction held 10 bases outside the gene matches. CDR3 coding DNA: TGTGCCAGCAGCACCCGTAGGACAGGGGGCGGTGAGACCCAGTACTTC. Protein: CASSTRRTGGGETQYF.

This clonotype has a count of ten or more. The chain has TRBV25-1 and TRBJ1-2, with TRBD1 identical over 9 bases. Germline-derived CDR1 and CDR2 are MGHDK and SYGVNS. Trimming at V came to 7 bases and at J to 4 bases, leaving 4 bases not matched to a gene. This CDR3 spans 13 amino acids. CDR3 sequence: CASTEGQGYGYTF. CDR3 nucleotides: TGTGCCAGCACCGAGGGACAGGGCTATGGCTACACCTTC.

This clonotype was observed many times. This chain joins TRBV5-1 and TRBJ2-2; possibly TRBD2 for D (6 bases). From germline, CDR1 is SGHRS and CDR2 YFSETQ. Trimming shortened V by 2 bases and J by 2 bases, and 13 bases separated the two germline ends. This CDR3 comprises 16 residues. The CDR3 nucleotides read TGCGCCAGCAGCTTATTAGGAGGGGATAACACCGGGGAGCTGTTTTTT. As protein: CASSLLGGDNTGELFF.

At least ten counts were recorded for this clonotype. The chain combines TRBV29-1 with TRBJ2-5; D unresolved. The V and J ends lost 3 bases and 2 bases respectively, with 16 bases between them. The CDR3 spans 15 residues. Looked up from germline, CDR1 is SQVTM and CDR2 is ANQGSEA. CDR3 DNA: TGCAGCGTTGATATCCCCCGGCCAGTTCAAGAGACCCAGTACTTC. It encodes CSVDIPRPVQETQYF.

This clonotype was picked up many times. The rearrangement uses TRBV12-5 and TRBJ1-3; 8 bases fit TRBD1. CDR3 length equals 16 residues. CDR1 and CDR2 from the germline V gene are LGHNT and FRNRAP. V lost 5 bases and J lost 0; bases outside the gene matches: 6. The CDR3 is CASGVGQAVSGNTIYF. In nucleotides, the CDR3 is TGTGCTAGTGGTGTGGGACAGGCCGTCTCTGGAAACACCATATATTTT. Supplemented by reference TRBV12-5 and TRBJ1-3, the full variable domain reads DARVTQTPRHKVTEMGQEVTMRCQPILGHNTVFWYRQTMMQGLELLAYFRNRAPLDDSGMPKDRFSAEMPDATLATLKIQPSEPRDSAVYFCASGVGQAVSGNTIYFGEGSWLTVV.

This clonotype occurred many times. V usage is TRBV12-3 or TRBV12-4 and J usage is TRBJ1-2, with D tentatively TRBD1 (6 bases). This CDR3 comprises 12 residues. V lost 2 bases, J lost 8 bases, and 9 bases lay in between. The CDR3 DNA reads TGTGCCAGCAGTTTAACAGGGCGCGGCTACACCTTC. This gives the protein CASSLTGRGYTF.

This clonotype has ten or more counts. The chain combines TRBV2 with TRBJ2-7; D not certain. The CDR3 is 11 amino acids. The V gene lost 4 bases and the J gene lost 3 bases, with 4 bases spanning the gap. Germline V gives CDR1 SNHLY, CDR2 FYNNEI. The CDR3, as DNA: TGTGCCAGCAGTGGACACTACGAGCAGTACTTC. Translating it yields CASSGHYEQYF.

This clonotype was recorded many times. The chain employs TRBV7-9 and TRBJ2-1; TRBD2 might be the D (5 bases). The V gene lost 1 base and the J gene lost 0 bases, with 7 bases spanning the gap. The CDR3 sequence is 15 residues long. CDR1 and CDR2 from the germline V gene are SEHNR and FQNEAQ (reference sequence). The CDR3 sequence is CASSLVGSSYNEQFF. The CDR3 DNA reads TGTGCCAGCAGCTTAGTGGGGAGCTCCTACAATGAGCAGTTCTTC.

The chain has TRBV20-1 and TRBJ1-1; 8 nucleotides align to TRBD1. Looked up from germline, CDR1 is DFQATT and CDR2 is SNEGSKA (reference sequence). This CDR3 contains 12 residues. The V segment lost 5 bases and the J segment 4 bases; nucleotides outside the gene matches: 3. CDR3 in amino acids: CSAPDRGTEAFF. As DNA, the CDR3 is TGCAGTGCTCCCGACAGGGGCACTGAAGCTTTCTTT.